Listed here are 25 T cell receptor beta chains from one sample, sequenced in a study of OX40 agonist ivuxolimab in advanced cancers. Sequencing was performed with immunoSEQ multiplex PCR; in TCRdb, only in-frame clones are kept and a portion is missing. The sample records 55,000 to 85,000 clones, roughly 90% being singletons. Specimen: CD4+ or CD8+ T cells sorted from blood, collected in a trial of the OX40 agonist ivuxolimab. The receptors were sampled from an adult with an advanced solid tumor such as melanoma, head and neck, liver or kidney cancer.

This clone was picked up one time. The V and J genes are TRBV28 and TRBJ1-6, with TRBD1 matching 8 bases. The CDR3 loop spans 15 amino acids. Germline trimming cut 6 bases from V and 8 bases from J; bases unmatched to any gene: 9. CDR1 MDHEN and CDR2 SYDVKM come from the germline V gene. The CDR3 here is CASSHRGGRYSPLHF. CDR3 nucleotide sequence: TGTGCCAGCAGCCACAGGGGGGGGAGATATTCACCCCTCCACTTT.

The chain carries TRBV5-6 and TRBJ2-7; TRBD1 might be the D (6 bases). Germline values: CDR1 SGHDT, CDR2 YYEEEE. There are 14 residues in the CDR3. Trimming pared 2 bases from V and 7 bases from J, leaving 16 bases between. For the CDR3, the DNA is TGTGCCAGCAGCTTATACAGGGATGGGAATGAGCAGTACTTC. This codes for CASSLYRDGNEQYF.

The gene calls are TRBV10-3 and TRBJ2-7; 7 bases are a match to TRBD1. CDR1 and CDR2 from the germline V gene are ENHRY and SYGVKD. CDR3 length: 15 residues. Trimming took 3 bases from V and 1 from J; bases not matched to a gene: 6. In nucleotides, the CDR3 is TGTGCCATCAGTGAAAGGACAGGAGCGTCCTACGAGCAGTACTTC. Protein: CAISERTGASYEQYF.

A note on this clone: This CDR3 is also generated by other DNA sequences in the sample. The V call is TRBV27, the J call TRBJ2-3; D not certain. Deletions cut 0 bases from V and 6 bases from J, with 7 bases between. The CDR3 totals 13 residues. Germline CDR1 and CDR2: MNHEY and SMNVEV (reference sequence). CDR3: CASSLSRLDTQYF. CDR3 nucleotides: TGTGCCAGCAGTTTATCCCGTTTGGATACGCAGTATTTT.

The rearrangement joins TRBV7-9 to TRBJ1-4; 10 positions agree with TRBD1. Germline CDR1 reads SEHNR; CDR2 reads FQNEAQ (reference sequence). The CDR3 is 16 amino acids. The J segment lost 2 bases and the V segment lost 5 bases, leaving 5 bases of the junction unmatched. CDR3 sequence: CASSVDRGPTNEKLFF. The CDR3 nucleotides are TGTGCCAGCAGCGTAGACAGGGGGCCGACTAATGAAAAACTGTTTTTT.

This clone was seen a handful of times. This chain links TRBV11-2 with TRBJ2-7; 11 bases map to TRBD2. The CDR3 sequence is 18 residues long. Germline CDR1 reads SGHAT; CDR2 reads FQNNGV. The V segment lost 5 bases and the J segment 3 bases; nucleotides outside the gene matches: 15. The CDR3 bases are TGTGCCAGCAGCCCTTGGGGATCCGGGACTAGCGGTTACTACGAGCAGTACTTC. Translation: CASSPWGSGTSGYYEQYF.

The gene calls are TRBV6-5 and TRBJ2-7; D is unresolved. CDR1 and CDR2 from the germline V gene are MNHEY and SVGAGI. V was trimmed by 0 bases and J by 3 bases, leaving 9 bases between them. This CDR3 is built from 14 residues. The DNA for the CDR3 is TGTGCCAGCAGTTACTCGTACTCCTACTACGAGCAGTACTTC. Its translation is CASSYSYSYYEQYF.

This chain joins TRBV28 and TRBJ2-3; possibly TRBD1 for D (6 bases). Germline V CDR1 and CDR2: MDHEN, SYDVKM. V shed 10 bases and J shed 1 base, with 15 bases lying between them. The CDR3 spans 14 residues. The CDR3 bases are TGTGCCACCTTGGACAGTACCGGCACAGATACGCAGTATTTT. Its translation is CATLDSTGTDTQYF.

This chain connects TRBV6-1 to TRBJ2-7; D is perhaps TRBD1 (5 bases). V dropped 6 bases and J dropped 9 bases, with 15 bases sitting between them. Germline CDR1 is MNHNS and CDR2 is SASEGT. The CDR3 has 12 residues. The CDR3 region is CASRTPGAVQYF. CDR3 sequence (DNA): TGTGCCAGCAGAACCCCTGGGGCAGTGCAGTACTTC.

The CDR3 spells CASSLGAGETGNTIYF. CDR3 nucleotides: TGTGCCAGCAGCTTAGGGGCGGGGGAAACTGGAAACACCATATATTTT. This chain uses TRBV7-9 with TRBJ1-3, with TRBD1 as a possible D gene (5 bases). Germline-derived CDR1 and CDR2 are SEHNR and FQNEAQ (reference sequence). The CDR3 loop spans 16 amino acids. Trimming removed 1 base from V and 2 bases from J, with 12 bases in between. Drawing the rest from reference TRBV7-9 and TRBJ1-3, the complete variable domain is DTGVSQNPRHKITKRGQNVTFRCDPISEHNRLYWYRQTLGQGPEFLTYFQNEAQLEKSRLLSDRFSAERPKGSFSTLEIQRTEQGDSAMYLCASSLGAGETGNTIYFGEGSWLTVV.

This clone was observed a single time. This chain links TRBV7-2 with TRBJ1-2, with D maybe TRBD1 (6 bases). The CDR3 is 13 residues long. CDR1 and CDR2 (germline): SGHTA, FQGNSA. Trimming took 1 base from V and 3 from J, leaving 6 bases between them. CDR3 DNA sequence: TGTGCCAGCAGCTTAGACAGGGACTATGGCTACACCTTC. It yields the protein CASSLDRDYGYTF. The whole variable domain, filled in from reference TRBV7-2 and TRBJ1-2, reads GAGVSQSPSNKVTEKGKDVELRCDPISGHTALYWYRQSLGQGLEFLIYFQGNSAPDKSGLPSDRFSAERTGGSVSTLTIQRTQQEDSAVYLCASSLDRDYGYTFGSGTRLTVV.

This chain uses TRBV29-1 with TRBJ2-5; D remains unclear. Trimming took 4 bases from V and 1 from J, leaving 4 bases between them. Germline CDR1 reads SQVTM; CDR2 reads ANQGSEA. The CDR3 has 11 residues. The CDR3 bases are TGCAGCGTTGGAGTCCAAGAGACCCAGTACTTC. This gives the protein CSVGVQETQYF.

The V call is TRBV19, the J call TRBJ2-7; the D is unclear. The CDR3 is 11 residues long. Trimming removed 7 bases at V and 3 bases at J, with 7 bases between. Germline V gives CDR1 LNHDA, CDR2 SQIVND (reference sequence). The CDR3 is CASTSGYEQYF. CDR3 coding DNA: TGTGCCAGTACCTCGGGCTACGAGCAGTACTTC.

The rearrangement uses TRBV7-2 and TRBJ2-7; the D is unclear. Trimming cost V 4 bases and J 5 bases, with 12 bases left between them. The CDR3 contains 13 residues. Germline lookup yields CDR1 SGHTA and CDR2 FQGNSA. The DNA of the CDR3 is TGTGCCAGCAGCTCCCCAAATGGGGACGAGCAGTACTTC. Protein product: CASSSPNGDEQYF.

This sequence joins TRBV7-2 and TRBJ2-3; 9 bases align to TRBD1. With V trimmed by 1 base and J by 15 bases, 14 bases remained unmatched. This CDR3 region has 15 residues. Germline V gene lookup returns CDR1 SGHTA and CDR2 FQGNSA. The CDR3 loop reads CASSLGRRSGTGCYF. CDR3 coding DNA: TGTGCCAGCAGCTTAGGGCGGAGGTCCGGGACAGGGTGCTATTTT.

This clone has just a few counts. The rearrangement joins TRBV27 to TRBJ2-7, with 12 bases matching TRBD2. Per the germline V gene, CDR1 is MNHEY and CDR2 is SMNVEV (reference sequence). V was clipped by 2 bases and J by 3 bases; unmatched bases: 8. There are 17 residues in the CDR3. CDR3 sequence: CASSLASGGAGHYEQYF. In DNA form, the CDR3 reads TGTGCCAGCAGTTTAGCTAGCGGGGGGGCCGGGCACTACGAGCAGTACTTC.

The V and J genes are TRBV7-2 and TRBJ2-2; D ambiguous. Per germline, CDR1 SGHTA and CDR2 FQGNSA. V was pared by 1 base and J by 0 bases, with 9 bases between. The CDR3 covers 16 residues. CDR3 sequence: CASSLVTLPNTGELFF. The CDR3 DNA sequence: TGTGCCAGCAGCTTAGTGACCCTACCGAACACCGGGGAGCTGTTTTTT.

CDR3 residues: CASSGQGADEQYF. For the CDR3, the DNA is TGTGCCAGCAGCGGACAGGGGGCGGACGAGCAGTACTTC. The chain is built from TRBV5-4 and TRBJ2-7; 11 bases align to TRBD1. Germline V gene lookup returns CDR1 SGHNT and CDR2 YYREEE (reference sequence). J lost 5 bases, V lost 4 bases, and 2 bases had no gene match. The CDR3 covers 13 residues.

V gene TRBV14 combines with J gene TRBJ1-6, with D unresolved. The germline V gene encodes CDR1 SGHDN and CDR2 FVKESK. Trimming pared 3 bases from V and 0 bases from J, leaving 6 bases between. The CDR3 consists of 15 residues. CDR3 DNA: TGTGCCAGCAGCCAGGGCCTCTCCTATAATTCACCCCTCCACTTT. Protein: CASSQGLSYNSPLHF.

This chain joins TRBV5-6 and TRBJ1-5; 9 nucleotides line up with TRBD1. Germline trimming cut 7 bases from V and 6 bases from J; bases unmatched to any gene: 5. Germline values: CDR1 SGHDT, CDR2 YYEEEE. The CDR3 is 13 amino acids. The DNA of the CDR3 is TGTGCCAGCGGACAGGGGAGGGGTCAGCCCCAGCATTTT. Amino acid sequence: CASGQGRGQPQHF.

This chain links TRBV7-2 with TRBJ1-6; 7 nucleotides align to TRBD1. The CDR3 contains 13 residues. Germline CDR1 is SGHTA and CDR2 is FQGNSA. V trimming: 4 bases; J trimming: 11 bases; junction bases outside the gene matches: 5. The CDR3 loop is CASSSGTAAPLHF. The CDR3 DNA reads as TGTGCCAGCAGCTCCGGGACAGCGGCACCCCTCCACTTT.

The V call is TRBV6-5, the J call TRBJ1-1; tentatively, D is TRBD1 (6 bases). The germline V gene has CDR1 MNHEY and CDR2 SVGAGI. The germline V and J ends were trimmed by 7 bases and 5 bases, with 17 bases remaining between them. The CDR3 has 14 amino acids. CDR3 amino acids: CASNLVGGRTEAFF. The CDR3 nucleotides are TGTGCCAGCAACCTTGTGGGGGGGCGGACTGAAGCTTTCTTT.

The V gene is TRBV11-2, the J gene TRBJ1-6; TRBD1 might be the D (6 bases). Trimming took off 6 bases at V and 3 bases at J, with 12 bases between the two ends. The CDR3 sequence is 15 residues long. Germline CDR1 reads SGHAT; CDR2 reads FQNNGV. The CDR3 nucleotides are TGTGCCAGCAGATTCCCCAGGGGCTATAATTCACCCCTCCACTTT. It yields the protein CASRFPRGYNSPLHF.

V gene TRBV6-6 combines with J gene TRBJ2-1; D is perhaps TRBD1 (6 bases). The length of the CDR3 is 16 residues. The V and J ends lost 6 bases and 2 bases respectively, with 17 bases between them. Germline V lookup: CDR1 MNHNY, CDR2 SVGAGI (reference sequence). This chain's CDR3 is CASRARTDVAYNEQFF. The CDR3 coding sequence is TGTGCCAGCAGGGCTCGGACAGACGTCGCCTACAATGAGCAGTTCTTC.

The chain's CDR3 is CAWSVDNQPQHF. The CDR3 nucleotides are TGTGCCTGGAGTGTGGATAATCAGCCCCAGCATTTT. The chain uses TRBV30 and TRBJ1-5, with D uncertain. V shed 0 bases and J shed 4 bases, with 4 bases lying between them. The germline V gene encodes CDR1 GTSNPN and CDR2 SVGIG (reference sequence). The CDR3 loop spans 12 amino acids.